This T cell receptor (beta chain) is drawn from a study of T-cell reconstitution after alpha-beta-depleted transplantation in children. Trimming stripped 5 bases from V and 6 bases from J, with 9 bases between. Germline values: CDR1 SGHRS, CDR2 YFSETQ. The CDR3 is 12 amino acids. With respect to this clonotype: The antigen is not known.

Study-wide points: Reportedly, only several hundred clones from non-depleted graft cells drove alpha-beta T-cell counts at about two months.

Unique molecular identifiers were incorporated into the prepared TCRbeta library. MiXCR, applied by TCRdb to the PCR reads, yields one record per CDR3 protein. Of about 980,000 distinct CDR3 sequences listed, roughly 29% are singletons. This TCR was sampled from a boy younger than two who had a stem cell transplant for SCID, so the T cells may come from the graft donor. The sample here was PBMCs, mostly from graft donor cells, taken 360 days after TCRalphabeta/CD19-depleted stem cell transplant. This rearrangement joins TRBV5-1 to TRBJ2-1; D is undetermined. The CDR3, as DNA: TGCGCCAGCAGGGGTCCACCCAATGAGCAGTTCTTC. Its protein product is CASRGPPNEQFF.